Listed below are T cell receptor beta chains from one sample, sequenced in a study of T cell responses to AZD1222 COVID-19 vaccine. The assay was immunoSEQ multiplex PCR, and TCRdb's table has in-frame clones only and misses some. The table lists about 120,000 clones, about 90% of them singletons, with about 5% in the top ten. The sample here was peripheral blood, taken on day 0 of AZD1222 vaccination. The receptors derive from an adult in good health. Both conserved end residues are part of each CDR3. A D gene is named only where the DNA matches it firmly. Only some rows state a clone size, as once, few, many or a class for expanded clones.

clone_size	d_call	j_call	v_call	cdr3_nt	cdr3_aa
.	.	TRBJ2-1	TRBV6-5	TGTGCCAGCAACCGTGCGAGCTCCTACAATGAGCAGTTCTTC	CASNRASSYNEQFF
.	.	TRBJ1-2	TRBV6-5	TGTGCCAGCAGTTCCTACGGGGCTAACTATGGCTACACCTTC	CASSSYGANYGYTF
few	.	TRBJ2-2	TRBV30	TGTGCCTGGAGTGGTATTGCGAACACCGGGGAGCTGTTTTTT	CAWSGIANTGELFF
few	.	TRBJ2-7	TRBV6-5	TGTGCCAGCAGAACAGAGCCTCGGTCCTACGAGCAGTACTTC	CASRTEPRSYEQYF
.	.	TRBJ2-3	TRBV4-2	TGTGCCAGCAGCCAAGGTGGCTCACCCCCAGATACGCAGTATTTT	CASSQGGSPPDTQYF
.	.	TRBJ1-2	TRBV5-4	TGTGCCAGCAGCCCCGGCAACTATGGCTACACCTTC	CASSPGNYGYTF
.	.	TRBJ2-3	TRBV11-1	TGTGCCAGCAGCGCACCGCCCGTAACAGATACGCAGTATTTT	CASSAPPVTDTQYF
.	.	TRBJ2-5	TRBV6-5	TGTGCCAGCGGCCGGCAAGAGACCCAGTACTTC	CASGRQETQYF
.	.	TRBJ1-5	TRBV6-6	TGTGCCAGCAGTATACAGGTGTCCAATCAGCCCCAGCATTTT	CASSIQVSNQPQHF
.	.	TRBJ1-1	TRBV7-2	TGTGCCAGCAGCTTACAGGGAATGGACACTGAAGCTTTCTTT	CASSLQGMDTEAFF
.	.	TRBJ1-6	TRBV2	TGTGCCAGCAGTGAGGGACTGCTAAGCTCCTATAATTCACCCCTCCACTTT	CASSEGLLSSYNSPLHF
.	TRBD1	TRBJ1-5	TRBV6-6	TGTGCCAGCAGAGGACAGGGGGAACAATTCAATCAGCCCCAGCATTTT	CASRGQGEQFNQPQHF
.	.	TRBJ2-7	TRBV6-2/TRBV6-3	TGTGCCAGCAGTTACTTCCAGGGATCCTACGAGCAGTACTTC	CASSYFQGSYEQYF
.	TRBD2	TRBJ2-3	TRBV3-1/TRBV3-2	TGTGCCAGCAGCCTGGGACTAGCGGGAGTCGGCAGCACAGATACGCAGTATTTT	CASSLGLAGVGSTDTQYF